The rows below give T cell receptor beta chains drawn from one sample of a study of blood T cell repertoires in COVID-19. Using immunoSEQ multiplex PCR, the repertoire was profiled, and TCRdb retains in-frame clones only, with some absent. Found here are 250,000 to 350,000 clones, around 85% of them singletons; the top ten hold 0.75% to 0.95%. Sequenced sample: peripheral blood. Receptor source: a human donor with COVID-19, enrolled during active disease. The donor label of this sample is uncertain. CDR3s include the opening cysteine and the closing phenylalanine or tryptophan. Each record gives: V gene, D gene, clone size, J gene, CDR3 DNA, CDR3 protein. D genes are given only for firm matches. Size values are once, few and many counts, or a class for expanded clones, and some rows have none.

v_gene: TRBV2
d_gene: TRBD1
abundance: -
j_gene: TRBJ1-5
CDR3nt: TGTGCCAGCAGCAGACGGACTTCCGGGACAGGGGATATCAATCAGCCCCAGCATTTT
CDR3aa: CASSRRTSGTGDINQPQHF

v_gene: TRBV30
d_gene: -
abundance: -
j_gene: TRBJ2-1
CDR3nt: TGTGCCTGGACCGTGGGGAGGAACTACAATGAGCAGTTCTTC
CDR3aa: CAWTVGRNYNEQFF

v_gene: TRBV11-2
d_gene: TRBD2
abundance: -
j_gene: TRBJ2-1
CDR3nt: TGTGCCAGCAGCTTAGCGGGTACTAGCGGAGGTCGGGAGCAGTTCTTC
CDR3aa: CASSLAGTSGGREQFF

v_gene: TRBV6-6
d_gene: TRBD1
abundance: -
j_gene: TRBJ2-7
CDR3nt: TGTGCCAGCAGGGGATTAGGACAGGTAGGCGAGCAGTACTTC
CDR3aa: CASRGLGQVGEQYF

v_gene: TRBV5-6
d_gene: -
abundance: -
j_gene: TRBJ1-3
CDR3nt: TGTGCCAGCAGCTTGGGGTTACAGGTCGGCTCTGGAAACACCATATATTTT
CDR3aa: CASSLGLQVGSGNTIYF

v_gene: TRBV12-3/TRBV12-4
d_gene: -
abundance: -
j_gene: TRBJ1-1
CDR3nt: TGTGCCAGCAGCACCTACAGAGGGGGGGCAGCTTTCTTT
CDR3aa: CASSTYRGGAAFF

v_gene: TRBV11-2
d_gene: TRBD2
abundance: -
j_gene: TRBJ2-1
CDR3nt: TGTGCCAGCAGCTACGGAGGGGGCGGGAGGGCGAGTTACAATGAGCAGTTCTTC
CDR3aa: CASSYGGGGRASYNEQFF

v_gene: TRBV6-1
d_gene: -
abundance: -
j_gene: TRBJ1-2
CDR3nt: TGTGCCAGCAGTGAATTTGCAGGCCTCGTGGGCTACACCTTC
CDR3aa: CASSEFAGLVGYTF

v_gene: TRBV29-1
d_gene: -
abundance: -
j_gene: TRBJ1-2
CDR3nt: TGCAGCGTGCTGACAGGTGAAGATGGCTACACCTTC
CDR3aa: CSVLTGEDGYTF

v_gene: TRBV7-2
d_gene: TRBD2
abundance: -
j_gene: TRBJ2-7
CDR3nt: TGTGCCAGCGTACGGGGGCTAGCGGGGACCTACGAGCAGTACTTC
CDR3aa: CASVRGLAGTYEQYF

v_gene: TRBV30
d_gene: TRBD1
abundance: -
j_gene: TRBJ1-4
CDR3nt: TGTGCCTGGAGCGACAGGGGGTGGGAAAAACTGTTTTTT
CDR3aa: CAWSDRGWEKLFF

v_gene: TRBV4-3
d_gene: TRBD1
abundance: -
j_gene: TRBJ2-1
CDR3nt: TGCGCCAGCAGCCTGACAGGGGAAGGGGCCTACAATGAGCAGTTCTTC
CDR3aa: CASSLTGEGAYNEQFF

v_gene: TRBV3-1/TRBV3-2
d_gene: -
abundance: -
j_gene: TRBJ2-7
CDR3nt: TGTGCCAGCAGCTTAAATCGACAGGACCCTCTGGACTTC
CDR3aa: CASSLNRQDPLDF

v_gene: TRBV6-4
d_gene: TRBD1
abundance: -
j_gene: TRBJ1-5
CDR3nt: TGTGCCAGCAGCACTTCCAGGACAGGGGGCAATCAGCCCCAGCATTTT
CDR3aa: CASSTSRTGGNQPQHF

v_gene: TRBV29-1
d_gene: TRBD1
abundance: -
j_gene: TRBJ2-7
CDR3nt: TGCAGCGTTGAAGTGGGACAGGGTATCTACGAGCAGTACTTC
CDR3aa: CSVEVGQGIYEQYF

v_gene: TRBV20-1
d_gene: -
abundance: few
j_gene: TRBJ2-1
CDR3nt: TGCAGTGCCACGGGAGTGGGGCAGTTCTTC
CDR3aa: CSATGVGQFF

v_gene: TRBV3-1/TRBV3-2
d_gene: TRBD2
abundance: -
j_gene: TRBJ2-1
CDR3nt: TGTGCCAGCAGCCATTGGAGTAGCGGGAGTGGTGAGCAGTTCTTC
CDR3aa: CASSHWSSGSGEQFF

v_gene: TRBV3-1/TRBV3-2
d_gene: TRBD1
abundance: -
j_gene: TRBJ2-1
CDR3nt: TGTGCCAGCAGCCAGGCCGGGACAGGGGACCACAATGAGCAGTTCTTC
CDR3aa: CASSQAGTGDHNEQFF

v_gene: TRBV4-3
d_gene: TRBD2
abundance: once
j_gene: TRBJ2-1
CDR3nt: TGCGCCAGCAGCCAAGATGAGACTAGCGGGAGCGAGCAGTTCTTC
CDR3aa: CASSQDETSGSEQFF

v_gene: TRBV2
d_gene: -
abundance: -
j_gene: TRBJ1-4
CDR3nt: TGTGCCAGCAGTGAGCTCGCGGGGACTAATGAAAAACTGTTTTTT
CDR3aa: CASSELAGTNEKLFF

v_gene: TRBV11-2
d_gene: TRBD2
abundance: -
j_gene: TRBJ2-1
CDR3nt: TGTGCCAGCAGCTCAACACTAGGACTAGCGGGAGGCAATGAGCAGTTCTTC
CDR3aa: CASSSTLGLAGGNEQFF

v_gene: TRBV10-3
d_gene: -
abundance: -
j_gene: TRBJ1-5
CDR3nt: TGTGCCATCAGTGCTTCGGGGGATTCTGGCAGCAATCAGCCCCAGCATTTT
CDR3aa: CAISASGDSGSNQPQHF

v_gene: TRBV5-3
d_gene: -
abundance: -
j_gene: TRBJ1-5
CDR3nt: TGTGCCAGAAGCTTGATCGGCAGGGGAGAGGGTCAGCCCCAGCATTTT
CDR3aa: CARSLIGRGEGQPQHF

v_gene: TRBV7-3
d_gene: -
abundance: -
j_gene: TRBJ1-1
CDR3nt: TGTGCCAGCAGCGTCAGGGGTTGGGACACTGAAGCTTTCTTT
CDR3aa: CASSVRGWDTEAFF

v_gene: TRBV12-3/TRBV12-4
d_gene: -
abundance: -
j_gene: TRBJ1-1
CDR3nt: TGTGCCAGCAGTTTAGCAAGGGGGTCTGAAGCTTTCTTT
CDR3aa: CASSLARGSEAFF

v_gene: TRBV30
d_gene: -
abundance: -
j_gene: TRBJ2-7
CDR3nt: TGTGCCTGGAATAAGGGGGTGGGCTACGAGCAGTACTTC
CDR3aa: CAWNKGVGYEQYF

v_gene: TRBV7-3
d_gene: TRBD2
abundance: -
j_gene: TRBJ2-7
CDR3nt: TGTGCCACCTCGGAGGGAGGCGGGAGGTACGAGCAGTACTTC
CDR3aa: CATSEGGGRYEQYF

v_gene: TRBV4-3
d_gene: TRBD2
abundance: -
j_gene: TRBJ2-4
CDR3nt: TGCGCCAGCAGCCAGTCCTTTAGGCGGGAGGGCGTTCAGTACTTC
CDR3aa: CASSQSFRREGVQYF

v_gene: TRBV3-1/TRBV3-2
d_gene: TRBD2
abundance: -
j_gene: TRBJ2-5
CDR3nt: TGTGCCAGCAGCGATCTAGCGGGGACGACCCAGTACTTC
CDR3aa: CASSDLAGTTQYF

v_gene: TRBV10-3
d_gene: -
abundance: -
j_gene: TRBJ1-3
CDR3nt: TGTGCCATCAGCCTTACAGGGACTGGAAACACCATATATTTT
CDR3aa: CAISLTGTGNTIYF

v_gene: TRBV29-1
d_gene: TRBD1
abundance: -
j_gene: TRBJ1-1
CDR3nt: TGCAGCGTTGTTAAAGGGACAGCCATGAACACTGAAGCTTTCTTT
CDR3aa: CSVVKGTAMNTEAFF

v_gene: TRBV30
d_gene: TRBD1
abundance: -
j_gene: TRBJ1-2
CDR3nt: TGTGCCTGGAGTGCGGGACAGGGATCCTTGGATGGCTACACCTTC
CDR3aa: CAWSAGQGSLDGYTF

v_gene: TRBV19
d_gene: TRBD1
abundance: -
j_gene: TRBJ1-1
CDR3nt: TGTGCCAGTAGTACAGGGACAGTGGGTGAAGCTTTCTTT
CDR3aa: CASSTGTVGEAFF

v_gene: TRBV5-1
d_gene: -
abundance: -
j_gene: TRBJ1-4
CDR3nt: TGCGCCAGCAGCTTAAATACAGGAGCAACTAATGAAAAACTGTTTTTT
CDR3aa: CASSLNTGATNEKLFF

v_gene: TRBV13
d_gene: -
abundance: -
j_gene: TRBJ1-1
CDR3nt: TGTGCCAGCAGCATACACCCGGACAATCCGAACACTGAAGCTTTCTTT
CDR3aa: CASSIHPDNPNTEAFF

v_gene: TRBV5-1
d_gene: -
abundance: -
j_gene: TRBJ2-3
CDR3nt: TGCGCCAGCGGACAGAAACCAGATACGCAGTATTTT
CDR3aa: CASGQKPDTQYF

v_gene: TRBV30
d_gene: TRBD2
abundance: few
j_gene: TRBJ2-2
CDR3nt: TGTGCCTGGAGTCCCGGGACTAGCGGTCGCCGGGAGCTGTTTTTT
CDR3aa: CAWSPGTSGRRELFF

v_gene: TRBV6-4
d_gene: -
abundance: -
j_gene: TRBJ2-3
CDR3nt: TGTGCCAGCAGCCTAACGACCGGGTCCGCGACAGATACGCAGTATTTT
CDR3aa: CASSLTTGSATDTQYF

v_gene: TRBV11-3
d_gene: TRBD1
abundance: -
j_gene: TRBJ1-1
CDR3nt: TGTGCCAGCAGCCCTAGGACAGGGGATGGCACTGAAGCTTTCTTT
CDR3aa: CASSPRTGDGTEAFF

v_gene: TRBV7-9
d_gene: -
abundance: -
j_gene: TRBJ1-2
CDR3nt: TGTGCCAGCAGCTTAGTCGGCGGGAGGGATGGCTACACCTTC
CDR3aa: CASSLVGGRDGYTF

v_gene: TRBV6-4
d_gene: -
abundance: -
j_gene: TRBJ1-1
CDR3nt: TGTGCCAGCAGTGAGACGCAGGGCGGCACTGAAGCTTTCTTT
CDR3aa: CASSETQGGTEAFF

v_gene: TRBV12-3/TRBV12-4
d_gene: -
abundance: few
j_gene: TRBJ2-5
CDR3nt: TGTGCCAGCAGTCCGGGGGAGACCCAGTACTTC
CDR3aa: CASSPGETQYF